This TCR beta chain was observed in a study of cytomegalovirus exposure and HLA in healthy donors. Whole-study results and caveats: In the analysis, some V segments, TRBV6-2 and TRBV6-3 included, were excluded as indistinguishable.

As for this clone: The antigen is unknown.

CDR3 size: 14 residues. V dropped 5 bases and J dropped 5 bases, with 10 bases sitting between them. CDR1 is MNHEY and CDR2 is SVGAGI in the germline V gene. A multiplex PCR was run with 60 Vbeta primers and 13 Jbeta primers. Produced via immunoSEQ multiplex PCR; TCRdb's table is partial and in-frame only. This table holds about 96,000 clones, under 85% found once. This clonotype originated in a female donor in good health and CMV-seropositive. Sequencing input: PBMCs. The chain couples TRBV6-5 to TRBJ1-6, with D possibly TRBD1 on 5 matching bases. The CDR3 loop is CASSVRQHNSPLHF. For the CDR3, the DNA is TGTGCCAGCAGTGTTCGACAGCATAATTCACCCCTCCACTTT.